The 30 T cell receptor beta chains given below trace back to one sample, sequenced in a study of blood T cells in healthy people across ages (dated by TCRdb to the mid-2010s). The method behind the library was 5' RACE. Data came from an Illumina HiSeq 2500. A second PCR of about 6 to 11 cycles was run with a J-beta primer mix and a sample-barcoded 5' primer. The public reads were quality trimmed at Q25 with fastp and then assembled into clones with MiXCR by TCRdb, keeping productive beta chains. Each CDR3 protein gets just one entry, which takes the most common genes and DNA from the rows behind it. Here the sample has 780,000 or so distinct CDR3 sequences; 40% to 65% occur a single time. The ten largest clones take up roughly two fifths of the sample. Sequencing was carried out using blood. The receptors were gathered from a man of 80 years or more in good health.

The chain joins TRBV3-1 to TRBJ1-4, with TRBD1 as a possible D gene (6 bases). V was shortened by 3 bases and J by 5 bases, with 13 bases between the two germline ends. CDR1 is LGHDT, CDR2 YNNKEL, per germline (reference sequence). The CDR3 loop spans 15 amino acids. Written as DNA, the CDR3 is TGTGCCAGCAGCCACACACAGGGTCCGAATGAAAAACTGTTTTTT. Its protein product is CASSHTQGPNEKLFF.

The CDR3 loop is CASSFMGYEQYF. The CDR3 DNA follows: TGTGCCAGCAGTTTTATGGGCTACGAGCAGTACTTC. The chain couples TRBV12-3 or TRBV12-4 to TRBJ2-7; D not certain. V was pared by 3 bases and J by 3 bases, with 6 bases between. CDR3 length: 12 amino acids.

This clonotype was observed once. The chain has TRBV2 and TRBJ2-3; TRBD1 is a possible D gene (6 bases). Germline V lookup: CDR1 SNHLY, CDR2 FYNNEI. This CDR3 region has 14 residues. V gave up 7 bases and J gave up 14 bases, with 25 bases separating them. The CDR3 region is CASTADRLRRYAYF. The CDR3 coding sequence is TGTGCCAGCACCGCGGACAGACTTCGCAGATACGCGTATTTT. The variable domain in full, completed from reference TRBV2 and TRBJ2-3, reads EPEVTQTPSHQVTQMGQEVILRCVPISNHLYFYWYRQILGQKVEFLVSFYNNEISEKSEIFDDQFSVERPDGSNFTLKIRSTKLEDSAMYFCASTADRLRRYAYFGPGTRLTVL.

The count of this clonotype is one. The CDR3 coding sequence is TGCAGCACAAAGACCGGGACTAGCGGATCCTACGAGCAGTACTTC. Translating gives CSTKTGTSGSYEQYF. The V call is TRBV29-1, the J call TRBJ2-5; TRBD2 matches at 11 bases. Matching the DNA end better, TRBJ2-7 makes the J call doubtful. Germline CDR1 is SQVTM and CDR2 is ANQGSEA. The length of the CDR3 is 15 residues.

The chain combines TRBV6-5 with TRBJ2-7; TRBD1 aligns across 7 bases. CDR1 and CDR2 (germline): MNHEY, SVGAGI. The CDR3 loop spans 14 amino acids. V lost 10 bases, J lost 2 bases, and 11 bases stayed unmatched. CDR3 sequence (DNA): TGTGCCACCAACCGGTTGACAGGGCCCTACGAGCAGTACTTC. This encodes CATNRLTGPYEQYF.

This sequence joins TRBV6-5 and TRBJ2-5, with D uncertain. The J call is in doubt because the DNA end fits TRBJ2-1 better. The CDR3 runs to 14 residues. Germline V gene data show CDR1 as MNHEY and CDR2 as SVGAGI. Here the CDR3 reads CASSRPSGKETQFF. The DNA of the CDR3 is TGTGCCAGCAGCCGCCCGTCGGGTAAAGAGACCCAGTTCTTC.

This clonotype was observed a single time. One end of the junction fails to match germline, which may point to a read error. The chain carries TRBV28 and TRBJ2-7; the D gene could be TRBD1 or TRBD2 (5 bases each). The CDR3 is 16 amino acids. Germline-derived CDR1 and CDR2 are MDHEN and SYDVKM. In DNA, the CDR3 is TGTACCAGCAGCAGAGCCGGGACCCTGTCCTCCTACGAGCAGTACTTC. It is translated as CTSSRAGTLSSYEQYF.

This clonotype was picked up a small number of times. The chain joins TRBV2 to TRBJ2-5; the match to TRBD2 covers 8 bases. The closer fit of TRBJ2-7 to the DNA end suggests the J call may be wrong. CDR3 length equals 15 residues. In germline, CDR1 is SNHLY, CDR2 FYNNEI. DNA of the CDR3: TGTGCCAGCAGTGATGGGCGAGCGGGAGAAAACGAGCAGTACTTC. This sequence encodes CASSDGRAGENEQYF.

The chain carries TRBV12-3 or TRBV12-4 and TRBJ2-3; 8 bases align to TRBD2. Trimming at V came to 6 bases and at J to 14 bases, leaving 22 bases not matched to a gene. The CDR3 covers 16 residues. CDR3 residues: CASSPGGLAGGRYAYF. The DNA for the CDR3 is TGTGCCAGCAGCCCCGGAGGACTGGCGGGAGGCAGATACGCGTATTTT.

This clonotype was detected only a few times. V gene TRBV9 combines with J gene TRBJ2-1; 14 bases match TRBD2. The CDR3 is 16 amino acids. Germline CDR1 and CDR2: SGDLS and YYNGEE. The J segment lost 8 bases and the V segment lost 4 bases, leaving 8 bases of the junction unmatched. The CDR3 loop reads CASSPRLAGGPYEQFF. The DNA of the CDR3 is TGTGCCAGCAGCCCCAGACTAGCGGGAGGGCCTTATGAGCAGTTCTTC.

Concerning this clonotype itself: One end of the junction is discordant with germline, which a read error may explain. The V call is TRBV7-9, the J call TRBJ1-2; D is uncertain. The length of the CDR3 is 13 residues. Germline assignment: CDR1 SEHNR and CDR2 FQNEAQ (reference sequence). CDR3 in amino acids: CASSVAYYDGYTF. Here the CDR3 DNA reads TGTGCCAGCAGCGTAGCTTACTATGATGGCTACACCTTC.

The CDR3 sequence is CASSKRQGQEGETQYF. The CDR3 DNA follows: TGTGCCAGCAGCAAACGTCAGGGTCAAGAGGGAGAGACCCAGTACTTC. The V call is TRBV21-1, the J call TRBJ2-5; TRBD1, the table's D call, was not compared with the DNA. TRBV21-1 is termed a pseudogene. This CDR3 has 16 residues.

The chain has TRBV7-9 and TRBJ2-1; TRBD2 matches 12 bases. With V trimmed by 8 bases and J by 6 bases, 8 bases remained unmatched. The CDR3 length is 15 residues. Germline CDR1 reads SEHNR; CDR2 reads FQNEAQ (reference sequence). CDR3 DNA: TGTGCCAGCGGGTGGACTAGCGGGATAGGCAATGAGCAGTTCTTC. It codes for CASGWTSGIGNEQFF.

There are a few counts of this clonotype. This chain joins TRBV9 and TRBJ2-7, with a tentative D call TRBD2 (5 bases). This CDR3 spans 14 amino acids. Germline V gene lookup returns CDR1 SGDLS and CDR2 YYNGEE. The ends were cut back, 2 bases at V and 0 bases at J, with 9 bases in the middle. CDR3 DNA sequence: TGTGCCAGCAGCGTGGGGAGAGCCTCCTACGAGCAGTACTTC. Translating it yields CASSVGRASYEQYF.

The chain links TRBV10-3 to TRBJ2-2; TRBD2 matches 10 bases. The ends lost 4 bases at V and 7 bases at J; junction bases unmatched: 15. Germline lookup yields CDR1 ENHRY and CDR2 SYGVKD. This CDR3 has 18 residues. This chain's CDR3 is CAISGTFASGRSDGELFF. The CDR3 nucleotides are TGTGCCATCAGTGGTACCTTCGCTAGCGGGAGATCGGACGGGGAGCTGTTTTTT.

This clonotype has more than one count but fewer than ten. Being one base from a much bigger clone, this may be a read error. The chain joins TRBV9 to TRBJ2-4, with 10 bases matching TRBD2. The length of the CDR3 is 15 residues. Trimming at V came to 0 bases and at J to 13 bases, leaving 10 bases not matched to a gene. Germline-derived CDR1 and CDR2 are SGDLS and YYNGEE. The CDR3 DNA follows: TGTGCCAGCAGCGTAGCTCTAGCGGGAGATCGGGAGCAGTACTTC. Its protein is CASSVALAGDREQYF.

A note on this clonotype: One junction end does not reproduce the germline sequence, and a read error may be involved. CDR3 residues: CATSDTYRESELYF. In DNA form, the CDR3 reads TGTGCCACCAGTGATACATACCGTGAGAGTGAGCTGTACTTC. V usage is TRBV24-1 and J usage is TRBJ2-7, with D unclear. There are 14 residues in the CDR3. The germline gives CDR1 KGHDR, CDR2 SFDVKD.

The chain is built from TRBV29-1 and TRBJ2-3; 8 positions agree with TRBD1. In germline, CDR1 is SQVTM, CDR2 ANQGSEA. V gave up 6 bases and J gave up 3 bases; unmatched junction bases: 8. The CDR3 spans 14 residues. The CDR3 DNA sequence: TGCAGCGTGCCCAGGACAGGGTCGACAGATACGCAGTATTTT. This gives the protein CSVPRTGSTDTQYF.

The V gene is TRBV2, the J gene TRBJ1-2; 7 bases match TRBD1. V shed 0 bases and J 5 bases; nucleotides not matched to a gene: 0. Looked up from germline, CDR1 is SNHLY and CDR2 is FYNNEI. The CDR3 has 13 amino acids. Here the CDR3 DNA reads TGTGCCAGCAGTGAAGCACAGGGGTATGGCTACACCTTC. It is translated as CASSEAQGYGYTF.

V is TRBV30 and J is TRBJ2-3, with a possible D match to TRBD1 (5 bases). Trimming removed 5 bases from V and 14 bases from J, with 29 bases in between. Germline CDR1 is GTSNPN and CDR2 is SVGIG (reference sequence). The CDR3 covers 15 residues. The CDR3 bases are TGTGCCTGGCTGAAAGCGACAGACCAGCACAGATACGCGTATTTT. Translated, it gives CAWLKATDQHRYAYF.

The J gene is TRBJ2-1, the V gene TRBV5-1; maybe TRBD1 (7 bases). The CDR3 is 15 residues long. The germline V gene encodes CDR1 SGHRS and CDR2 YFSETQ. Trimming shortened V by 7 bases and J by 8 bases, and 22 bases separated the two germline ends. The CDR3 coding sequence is TGCGCCAGCTTGGCGGGACAGCCTGATTACGATGAGCAGTTCTTC. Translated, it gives CASLAGQPDYDEQFF.

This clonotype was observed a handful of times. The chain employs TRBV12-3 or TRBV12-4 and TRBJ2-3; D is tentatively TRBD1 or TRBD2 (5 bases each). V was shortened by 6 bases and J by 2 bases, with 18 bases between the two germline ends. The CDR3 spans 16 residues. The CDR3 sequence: CASRQRSRGPTDTQYF. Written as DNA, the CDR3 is TGTGCCAGCAGGCAAAGATCCCGGGGCCCCACAGATACGCAGTATTTT.

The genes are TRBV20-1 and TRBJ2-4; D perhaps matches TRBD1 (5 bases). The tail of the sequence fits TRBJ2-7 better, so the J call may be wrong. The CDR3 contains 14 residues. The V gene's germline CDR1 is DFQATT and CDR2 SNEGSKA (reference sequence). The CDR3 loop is CSARGLGRVAEQYF. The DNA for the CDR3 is TGCAGTGCTAGAGGGCTGGGCAGGGTGGCCGAGCAGTACTTC.

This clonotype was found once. The CDR3 spells CASSASGASGSHPYEQYF. Written as DNA, the CDR3 is TGTGCCAGCAGCGCCTCCGGGGCTAGCGGGAGCCACCCCTACGAGCAGTACTTC. V and J are TRBV13 and TRBJ2-7; 10 nucleotides agree with TRBD2. Trimming removed 5 bases from V and 2 bases from J; junction bases left unmatched: 15. This CDR3 is 18 amino acids long. Germline V lookup: CDR1 PRHDT, CDR2 FYEKMQ (reference sequence). The variable domain in full, with the rest retrieved from reference TRBV13 and TRBJ2-7, is AAGVIQSPRHLIKEKRETATLKCYPIPRHDTVYWYQQGPGQDPQFLISFYEKMQSDKGSIPDRFSAQQFSDYHSELNMSSLELGDSALYFCASSASGASGSHPYEQYFGPGTRLTVT.

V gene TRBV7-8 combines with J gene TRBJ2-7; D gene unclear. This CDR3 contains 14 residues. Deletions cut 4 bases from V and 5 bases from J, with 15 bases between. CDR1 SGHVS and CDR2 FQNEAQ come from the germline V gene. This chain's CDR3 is CASSSITAAHEQYF. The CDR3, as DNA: TGTGCCAGCAGCTCTATTACCGCGGCCCACGAGCAGTACTTC.

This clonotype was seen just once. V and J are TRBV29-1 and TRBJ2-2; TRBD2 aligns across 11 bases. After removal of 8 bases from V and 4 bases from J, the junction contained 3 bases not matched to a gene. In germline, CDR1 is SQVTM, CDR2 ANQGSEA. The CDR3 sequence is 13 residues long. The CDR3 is CSILAGGTGELFF. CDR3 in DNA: TGCAGCATCCTAGCGGGAGGCACCGGGGAGCTGTTTTTT.

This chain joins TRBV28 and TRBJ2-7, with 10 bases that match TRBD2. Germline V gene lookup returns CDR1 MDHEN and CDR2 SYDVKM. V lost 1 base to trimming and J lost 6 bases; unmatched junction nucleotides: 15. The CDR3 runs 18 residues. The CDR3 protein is CASSLYSASGSLLGEQYF. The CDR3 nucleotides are TGTGCCAGCAGTTTATATTCGGCTAGCGGGAGTCTTCTCGGCGAGCAGTACTTC.

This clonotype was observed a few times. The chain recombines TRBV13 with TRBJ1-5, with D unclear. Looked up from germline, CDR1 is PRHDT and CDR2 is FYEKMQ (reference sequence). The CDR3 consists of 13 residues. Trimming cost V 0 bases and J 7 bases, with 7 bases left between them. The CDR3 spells CASSLGTGQPQHF. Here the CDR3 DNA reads TGTGCCAGCAGCTTAGGGACCGGACAGCCCCAGCATTTT.

CDR3 DNA: TGTGCCAGCTCAACACTAGCGGGAGAGGCCGAGCAGTACTTC. It specifies CASSTLAGEAEQYF. The J gene is TRBJ2-7, the V gene TRBV18; 11 bases agree with TRBD2. The CDR3 consists of 14 residues. The germline gives CDR1 KGHSH, CDR2 LQKENI. With V trimmed by 5 bases and J by 6 bases, 6 bases remained unmatched.

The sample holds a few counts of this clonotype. The CDR3 DNA reads TGTGCCAGCACCTCTGCCGGAAACAGCGGGAGGTACACAGATACGCAGTATTTT. Its protein product is CASTSAGNSGRYTDTQYF. This chain uses TRBV5-6 with TRBJ2-3; 9 positions agree with TRBD2. The CDR3 extends over 18 amino acids. Trimming at V came to 6 bases and at J to 2 bases, leaving 16 bases not matched to a gene. Germline CDR1 and CDR2: SGHDT and YYEEEE.